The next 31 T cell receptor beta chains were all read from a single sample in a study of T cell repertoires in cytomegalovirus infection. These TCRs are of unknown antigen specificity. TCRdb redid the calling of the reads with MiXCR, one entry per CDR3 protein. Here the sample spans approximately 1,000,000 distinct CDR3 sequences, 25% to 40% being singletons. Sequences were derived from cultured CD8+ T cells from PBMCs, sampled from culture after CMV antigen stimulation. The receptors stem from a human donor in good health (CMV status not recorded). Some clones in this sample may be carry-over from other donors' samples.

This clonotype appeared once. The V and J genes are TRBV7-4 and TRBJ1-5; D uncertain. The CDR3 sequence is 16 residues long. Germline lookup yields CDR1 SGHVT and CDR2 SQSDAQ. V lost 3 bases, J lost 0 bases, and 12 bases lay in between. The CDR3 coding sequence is TGTGCCAGCAGCTTCTTTGTACAGAATAGCAATCAGCCCCAGCATTTT. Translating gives CASSFFVQNSNQPQHF.

For the CDR3, the DNA is TGTGCCACCGGAACAGGAAACACCGGGGAGCTGTTTTTT. This codes for CATGTGNTGELFF. V usage is TRBV11-2 and J usage is TRBJ2-2; a weak D match, TRBD1 (5 bases). CDR3 length: 13 amino acids. The V gene lost 10 bases and the J gene lost 2 bases, with 11 bases spanning the gap. Germline CDR1 SGHAT, CDR2 FQNNGV.

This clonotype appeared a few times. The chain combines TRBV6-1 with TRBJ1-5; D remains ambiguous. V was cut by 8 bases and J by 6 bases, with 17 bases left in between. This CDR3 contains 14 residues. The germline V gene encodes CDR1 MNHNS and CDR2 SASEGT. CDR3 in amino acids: CASFREGFTQPQHF. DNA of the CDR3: TGTGCCAGCTTCCGTGAGGGATTTACTCAGCCCCAGCATTTT.

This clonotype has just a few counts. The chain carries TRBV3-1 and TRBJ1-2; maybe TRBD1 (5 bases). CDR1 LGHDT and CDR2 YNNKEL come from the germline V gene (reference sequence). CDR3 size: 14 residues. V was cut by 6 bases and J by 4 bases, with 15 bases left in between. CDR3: CASSQITGLYGYTF. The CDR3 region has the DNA TGTGCCAGCAGTCAGATAACGGGACTCTATGGCTACACCTTC.

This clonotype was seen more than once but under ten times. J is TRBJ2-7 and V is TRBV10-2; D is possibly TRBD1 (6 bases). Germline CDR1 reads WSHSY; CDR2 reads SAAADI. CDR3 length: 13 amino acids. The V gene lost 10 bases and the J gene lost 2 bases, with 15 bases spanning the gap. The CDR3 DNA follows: TGCGCCATCAAGCAGGGGTTTCCCTACGAGCAGTACTTC. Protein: CAIKQGFPYEQYF.

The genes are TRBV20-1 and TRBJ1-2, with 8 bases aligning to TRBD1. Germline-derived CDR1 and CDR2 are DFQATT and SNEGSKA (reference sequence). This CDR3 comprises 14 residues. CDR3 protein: CSDRETGGFNGYTF. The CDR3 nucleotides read TGCAGCGACAGAGAAACAGGGGGGTTTAATGGCTACACCTTC.

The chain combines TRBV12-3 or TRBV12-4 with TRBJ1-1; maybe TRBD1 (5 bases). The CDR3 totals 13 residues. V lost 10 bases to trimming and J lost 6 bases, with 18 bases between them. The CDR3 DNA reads TGTGCCACCCCAGGCCCGGGAGGGGCTGAAGCTTTCTTT. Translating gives CATPGPGGAEAFF.

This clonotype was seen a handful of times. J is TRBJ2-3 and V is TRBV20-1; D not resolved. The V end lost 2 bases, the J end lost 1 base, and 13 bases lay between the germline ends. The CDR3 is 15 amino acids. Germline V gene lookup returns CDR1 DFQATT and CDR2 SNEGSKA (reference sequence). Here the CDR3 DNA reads TGCAGTGCTAGAATCTGGATCCCCGGCACAGATACGCAGTATTTT. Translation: CSARIWIPGTDTQYF.

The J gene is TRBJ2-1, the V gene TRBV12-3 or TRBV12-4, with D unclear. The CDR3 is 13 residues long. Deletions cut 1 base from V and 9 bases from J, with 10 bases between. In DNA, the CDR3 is TGTGCCAGCAGTTTAGTGCTTGGTGGTGAGCAGTTCTTC. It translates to CASSLVLGGEQFF.

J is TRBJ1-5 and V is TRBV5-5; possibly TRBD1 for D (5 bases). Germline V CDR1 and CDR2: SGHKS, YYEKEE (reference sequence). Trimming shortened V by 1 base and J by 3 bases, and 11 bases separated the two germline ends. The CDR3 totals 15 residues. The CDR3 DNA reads TGTGCCAGCAGCTTGACAGGAAAAGTCAATCAGCCCCAGCATTTT. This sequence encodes CASSLTGKVNQPQHF.

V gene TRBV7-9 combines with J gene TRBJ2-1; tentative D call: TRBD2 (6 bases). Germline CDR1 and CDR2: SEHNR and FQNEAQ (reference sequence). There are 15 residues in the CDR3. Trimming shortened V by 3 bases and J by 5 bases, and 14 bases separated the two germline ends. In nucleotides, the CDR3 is TGTGCCAGCAGCTTCGTAAGCGGGCCGGACAATGAGCAGTTCTTC. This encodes CASSFVSGPDNEQFF.

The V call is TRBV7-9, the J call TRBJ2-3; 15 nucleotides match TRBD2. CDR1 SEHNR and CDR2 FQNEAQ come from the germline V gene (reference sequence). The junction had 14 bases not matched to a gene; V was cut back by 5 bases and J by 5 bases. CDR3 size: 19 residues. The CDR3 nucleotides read TGTGCCAGCAGCCGTTCCGGGACTAGCGGGGGGCCCCACCGAGATACGCAGTATTTT. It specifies CASSRSGTSGGPHRDTQYF.

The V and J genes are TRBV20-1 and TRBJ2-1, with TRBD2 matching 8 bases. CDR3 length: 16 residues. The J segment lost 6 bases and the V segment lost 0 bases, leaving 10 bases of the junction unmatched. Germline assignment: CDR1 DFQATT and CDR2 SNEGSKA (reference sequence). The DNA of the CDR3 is TGCAGTGCTAGAGATCGGGGGGGCCCGTTAATCAATGAGCAGTTCTTC. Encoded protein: CSARDRGGPLINEQFF.

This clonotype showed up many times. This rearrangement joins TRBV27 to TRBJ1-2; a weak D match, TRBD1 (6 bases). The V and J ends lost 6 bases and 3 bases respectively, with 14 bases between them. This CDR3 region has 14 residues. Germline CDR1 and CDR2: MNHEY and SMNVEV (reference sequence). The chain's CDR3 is CASRVSAGDYGYTF. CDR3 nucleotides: TGTGCCAGCAGAGTTAGCGCAGGGGACTATGGCTACACCTTC.

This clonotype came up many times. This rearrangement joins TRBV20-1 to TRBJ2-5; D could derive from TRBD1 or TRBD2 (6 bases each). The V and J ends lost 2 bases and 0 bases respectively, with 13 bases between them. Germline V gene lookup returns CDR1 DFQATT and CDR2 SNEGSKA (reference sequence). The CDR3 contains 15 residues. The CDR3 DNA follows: TGCAGTGCTAGACGGGGGCTTCAGTACCAAGAGACCCAGTACTTC. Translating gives CSARRGLQYQETQYF.

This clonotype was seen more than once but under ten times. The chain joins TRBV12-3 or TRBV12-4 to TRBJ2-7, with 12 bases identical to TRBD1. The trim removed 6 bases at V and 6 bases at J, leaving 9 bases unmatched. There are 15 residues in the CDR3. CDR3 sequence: CASSLFRDRGLEQYF. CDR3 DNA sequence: TGTGCCAGCAGCCTGTTCCGGGACAGGGGGCTCGAGCAGTACTTC.

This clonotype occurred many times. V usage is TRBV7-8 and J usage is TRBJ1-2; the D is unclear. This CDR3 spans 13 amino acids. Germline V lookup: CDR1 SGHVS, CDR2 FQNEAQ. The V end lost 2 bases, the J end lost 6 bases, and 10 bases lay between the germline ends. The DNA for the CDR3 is TGTGCCAGCAGCTTATCCGGGAGTGATGGCTACACCTTC. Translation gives CASSLSGSDGYTF. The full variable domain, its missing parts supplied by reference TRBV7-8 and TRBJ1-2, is GAGVSQSPRYKVAKRGQDVALRCDPISGHVSLFWYQQALGQGPEFLTYFQNEAQLDKSGLPSDRFFAERPEGSVSTLKIQRTQQEDSAVYLCASSLSGSDGYTFGSGTRLTVV.

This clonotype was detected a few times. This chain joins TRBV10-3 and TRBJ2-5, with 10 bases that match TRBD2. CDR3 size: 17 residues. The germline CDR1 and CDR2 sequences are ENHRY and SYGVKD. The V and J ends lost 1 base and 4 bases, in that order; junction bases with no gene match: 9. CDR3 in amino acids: CAISELASSGGIETQYF. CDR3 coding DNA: TGTGCCATCAGTGAGTTGGCCTCTAGCGGGGGTATAGAGACCCAGTACTTC.

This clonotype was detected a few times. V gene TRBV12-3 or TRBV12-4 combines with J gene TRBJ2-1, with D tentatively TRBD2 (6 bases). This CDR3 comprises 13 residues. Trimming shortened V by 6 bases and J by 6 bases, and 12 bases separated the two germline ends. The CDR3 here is CASRGGRGNEQFF. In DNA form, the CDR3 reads TGTGCCAGCAGGGGAGGTCGAGGCAATGAGCAGTTCTTC.

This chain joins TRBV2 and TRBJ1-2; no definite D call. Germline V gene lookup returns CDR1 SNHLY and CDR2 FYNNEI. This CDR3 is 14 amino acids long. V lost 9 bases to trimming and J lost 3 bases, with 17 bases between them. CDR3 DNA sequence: TGTGCCAGAAACCTTGGCCAAGGCGACTATGGCTACACCTTC. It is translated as CARNLGQGDYGYTF.

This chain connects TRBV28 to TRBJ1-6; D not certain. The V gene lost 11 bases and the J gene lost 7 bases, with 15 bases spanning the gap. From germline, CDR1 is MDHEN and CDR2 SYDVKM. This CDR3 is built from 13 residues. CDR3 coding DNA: TGTGCCTCCTCTACGGCCGTGAATTCACCCCTCCACTTT. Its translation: CASSTAVNSPLHF.

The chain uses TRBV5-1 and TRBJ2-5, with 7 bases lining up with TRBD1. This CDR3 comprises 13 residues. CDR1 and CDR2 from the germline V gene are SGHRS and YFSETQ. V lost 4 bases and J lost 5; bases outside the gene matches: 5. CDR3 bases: TGCGCCAGCAGCACGGGACAGATGGAGACCCAGTACTTC. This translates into CASSTGQMETQYF.

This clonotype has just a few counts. CDR3 residues: CASSLRRDRYTEAFF. For the CDR3, the DNA is TGTGCCAGCAGCTTAAGAAGGGACCGTTACACTGAAGCTTTCTTT. J is TRBJ1-1 and V is TRBV7-2, with a tentative D call TRBD1 (5 bases). The CDR3 totals 15 residues. The germline V gene encodes CDR1 SGHTA and CDR2 FQGNSA. Trimming stripped 2 bases from V and 3 bases from J, with 13 bases between.

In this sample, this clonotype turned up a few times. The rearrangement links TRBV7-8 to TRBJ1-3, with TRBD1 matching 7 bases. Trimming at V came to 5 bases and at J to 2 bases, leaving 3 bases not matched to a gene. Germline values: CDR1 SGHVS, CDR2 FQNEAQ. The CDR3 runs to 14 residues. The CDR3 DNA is TGTGCCAGCAGCACGACAGGGACTGGAAACACCATATATTTT. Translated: CASSTTGTGNTIYF. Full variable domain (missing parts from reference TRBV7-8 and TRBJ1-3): GAGVSQSPRYKVAKRGQDVALRCDPISGHVSLFWYQQALGQGPEFLTYFQNEAQLDKSGLPSDRFFAERPEGSVSTLKIQRTQQEDSAVYLCASSTTGTGNTIYFGEGSWLTVV.

DNA of the CDR3: TGTGCCAGCAGTTACAGAGGGCAGACAGAGACCCAGTACTTC. It codes for CASSYRGQTETQYF. The genes are TRBV6-5 and TRBJ2-5; perhaps TRBD2 as D (5 bases). Per germline, CDR1 MNHEY and CDR2 SVGAGI. This CDR3 spans 14 amino acids. V was shortened by 2 bases and J by 4 bases, with 11 bases between the two germline ends.

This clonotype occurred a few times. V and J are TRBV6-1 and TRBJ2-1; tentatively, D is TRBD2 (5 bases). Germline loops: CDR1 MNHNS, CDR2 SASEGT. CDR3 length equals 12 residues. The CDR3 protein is CLLGQSYNEQFF. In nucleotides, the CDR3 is TGTTTACTAGGGCAATCTTACAATGAGCAGTTCTTC.

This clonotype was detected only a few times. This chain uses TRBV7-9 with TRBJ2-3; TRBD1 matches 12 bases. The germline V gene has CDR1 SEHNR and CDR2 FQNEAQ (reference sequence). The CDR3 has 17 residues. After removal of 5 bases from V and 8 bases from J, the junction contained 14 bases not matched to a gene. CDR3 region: CASSQTSGQGALSTQYF. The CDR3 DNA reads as TGTGCCAGCAGCCAAACTTCGGGACAGGGGGCGTTAAGTACGCAGTATTTT.

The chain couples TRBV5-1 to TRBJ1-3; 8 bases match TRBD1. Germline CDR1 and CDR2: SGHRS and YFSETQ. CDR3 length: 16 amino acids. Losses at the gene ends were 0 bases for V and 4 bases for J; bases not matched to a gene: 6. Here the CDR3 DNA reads TGCGCCAGCAGCTTGGTAGGACAGGGTACGGGAAACACCATATATTTT. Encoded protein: CASSLVGQGTGNTIYF.

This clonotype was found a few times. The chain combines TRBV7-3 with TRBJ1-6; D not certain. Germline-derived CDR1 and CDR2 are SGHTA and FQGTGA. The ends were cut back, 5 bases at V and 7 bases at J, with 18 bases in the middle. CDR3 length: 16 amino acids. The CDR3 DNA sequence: TGTGCCAGCAGCCTCGGACGGCCGGGCAAGAATTCACCCCTCCACTTT. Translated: CASSLGRPGKNSPLHF. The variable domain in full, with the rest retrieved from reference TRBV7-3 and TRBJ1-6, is GAGVSQTPSNKVTEKGKYVELRCDPISGHTALYWYRQSLGQGPEFLIYFQGTGAADDSGLPNDRFFAVRPEGSVSTLKIQRTERGDSAVYLCASSLGRPGKNSPLHFGNGTRLTVT.

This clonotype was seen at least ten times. The CDR3, as DNA: TGTGCCAGCAGCCCGGAAGGGGTACCTAGCACAGATACGCAGTATTTT. It translates to CASSPEGVPSTDTQYF. The V and J genes are TRBV7-3 and TRBJ2-3; TRBD1 is a possible D gene (5 bases). This CDR3 has 16 residues. Trimming stripped 5 bases from V and 0 bases from J, with 15 bases between. Germline V gene lookup returns CDR1 SGHTA and CDR2 FQGTGA.

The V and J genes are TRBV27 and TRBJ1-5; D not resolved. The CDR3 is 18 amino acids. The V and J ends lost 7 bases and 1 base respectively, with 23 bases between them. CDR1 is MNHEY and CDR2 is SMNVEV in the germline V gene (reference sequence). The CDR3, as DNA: TGTGCCAGCAAATGGAAGGGAATAAAGAAGACAAGCAATCAGCCCCAGCATTTT. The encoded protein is CASKWKGIKKTSNQPQHF.